This entry is about one T cell receptor beta chain. The target antigen is unknown. The data belong to a study of post-analysis software for immune sequencing data. Study as a whole: Relapsing-remitting, secondary progressive and progressive-relapsing forms of multiple sclerosis all featured among disease courses. Study conclusions and caveats: Those with multiple sclerosis, the patient group, showed significantly lower normalized Chao1 diversity than controls. A few TRBV segments occurring more often in patients than controls included TRBV5-6, TRBV5-1 and TRBV20-1. F-measure co-clustering was strong for batch-matched samples.

TCR beta cDNA libraries included unique molecular identifiers. TCRdb fed the PCR reads into MiXCR, producing one record per CDR3 protein. The sample yields hundreds of thousands of distinct CDR3 sequences, 55% to 60% seen once. Per the germline V gene, CDR1 is SGHVS and CDR2 is FNYEAQ. V dropped 1 base and J dropped 3 bases, with 16 bases sitting between them. CDR3 length equals 16 residues. Input material: blood. The chain employs TRBV7-6 and TRBJ2-7, with D possibly TRBD2 on 6 matching bases. This TCR derives from a girl aged 2-10 years with multiple sclerosis. In nucleotides, the CDR3 is TGTGCCAGCAGCTTAGGTATTCGCCAGGGAGGCTACGAGCAGTACTTC. It yields the protein CASSLGIRQGGYEQYF.